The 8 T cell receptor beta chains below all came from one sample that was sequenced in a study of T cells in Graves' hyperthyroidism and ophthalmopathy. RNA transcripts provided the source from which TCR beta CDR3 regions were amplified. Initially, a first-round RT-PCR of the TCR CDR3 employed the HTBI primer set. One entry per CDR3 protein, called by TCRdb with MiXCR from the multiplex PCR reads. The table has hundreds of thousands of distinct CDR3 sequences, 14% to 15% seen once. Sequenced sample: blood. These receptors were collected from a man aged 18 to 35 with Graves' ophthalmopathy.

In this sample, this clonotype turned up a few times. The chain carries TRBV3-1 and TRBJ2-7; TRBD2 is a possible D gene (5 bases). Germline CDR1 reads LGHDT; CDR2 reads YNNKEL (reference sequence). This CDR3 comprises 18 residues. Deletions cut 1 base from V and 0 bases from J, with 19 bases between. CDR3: CASSQGFGLADSSYEQYF. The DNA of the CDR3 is TGTGCCAGCAGCCAAGGCTTCGGGCTAGCTGATAGCTCCTACGAGCAGTACTTC.

CDR3 DNA: TGTGCCATCAGTGACCCTACCATGAACACTGAAGCTTTCTTT. Its protein product is CAISDPTMNTEAFF. The rearrangement joins TRBV10-3 to TRBJ1-1; D gene ambiguous. The germline V and J ends were trimmed by 3 bases and 0 bases, with 8 bases remaining between them. The CDR3 totals 14 residues. Germline CDR1 reads ENHRY; CDR2 reads SYGVKD.

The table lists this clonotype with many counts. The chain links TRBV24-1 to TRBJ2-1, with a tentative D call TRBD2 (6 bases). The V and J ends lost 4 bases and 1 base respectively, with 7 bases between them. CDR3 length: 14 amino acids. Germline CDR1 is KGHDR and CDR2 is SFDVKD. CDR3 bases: TGTGCCACCAGTGACGGGGGATCCTACAATGAGCAGTTCTTC. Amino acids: CATSDGGSYNEQFF.

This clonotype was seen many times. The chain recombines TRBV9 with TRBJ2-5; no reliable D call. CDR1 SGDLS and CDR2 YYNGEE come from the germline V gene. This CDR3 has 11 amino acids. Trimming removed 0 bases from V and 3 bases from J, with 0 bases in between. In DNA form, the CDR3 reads TGTGCCAGCAGCGTAGAAGAGACCCAGTACTTC. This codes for CASSVEETQYF.

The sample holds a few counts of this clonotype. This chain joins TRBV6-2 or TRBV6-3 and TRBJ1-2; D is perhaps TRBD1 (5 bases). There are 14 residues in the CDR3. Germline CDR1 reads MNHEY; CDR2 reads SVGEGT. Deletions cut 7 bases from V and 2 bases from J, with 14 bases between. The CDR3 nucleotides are TGTGCCAGCATCGGGACGGCTAGGAACTATGGCTACACCTTC. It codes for CASIGTARNYGYTF.

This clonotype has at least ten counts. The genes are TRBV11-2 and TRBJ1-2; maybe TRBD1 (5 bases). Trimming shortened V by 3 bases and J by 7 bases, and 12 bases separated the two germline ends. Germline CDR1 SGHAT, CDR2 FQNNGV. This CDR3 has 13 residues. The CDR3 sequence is CASSFSGGGGYTF. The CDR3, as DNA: TGTGCCAGCAGCTTTAGCGGGGGAGGTGGCTACACCTTC. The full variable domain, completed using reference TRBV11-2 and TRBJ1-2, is EAGVAQSPRYKIIEKRQSVAFWCNPISGHATLYWYQQILGQGPKLLIQFQNNGVVDDSQLPKDRFSAERLKGVDSTLKIQPAKLEDSAVYLCASSFSGGGGYTFGSGTRLTVV.

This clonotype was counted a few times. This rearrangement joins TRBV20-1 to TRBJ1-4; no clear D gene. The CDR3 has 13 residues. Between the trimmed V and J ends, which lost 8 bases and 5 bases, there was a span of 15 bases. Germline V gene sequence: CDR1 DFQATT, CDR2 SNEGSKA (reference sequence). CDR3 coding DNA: TGCAGTATCGGGAGACCGAAAAATGAAAAACTGTTTTTT. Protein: CSIGRPKNEKLFF.

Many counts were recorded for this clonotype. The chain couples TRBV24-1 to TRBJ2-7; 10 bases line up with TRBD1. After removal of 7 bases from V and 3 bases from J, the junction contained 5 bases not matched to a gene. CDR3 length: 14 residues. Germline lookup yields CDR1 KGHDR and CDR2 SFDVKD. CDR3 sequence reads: CATSPRDRGYEQYF. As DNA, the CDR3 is TGTGCCACCAGCCCCCGGGACAGGGGCTACGAGCAGTACTTC.